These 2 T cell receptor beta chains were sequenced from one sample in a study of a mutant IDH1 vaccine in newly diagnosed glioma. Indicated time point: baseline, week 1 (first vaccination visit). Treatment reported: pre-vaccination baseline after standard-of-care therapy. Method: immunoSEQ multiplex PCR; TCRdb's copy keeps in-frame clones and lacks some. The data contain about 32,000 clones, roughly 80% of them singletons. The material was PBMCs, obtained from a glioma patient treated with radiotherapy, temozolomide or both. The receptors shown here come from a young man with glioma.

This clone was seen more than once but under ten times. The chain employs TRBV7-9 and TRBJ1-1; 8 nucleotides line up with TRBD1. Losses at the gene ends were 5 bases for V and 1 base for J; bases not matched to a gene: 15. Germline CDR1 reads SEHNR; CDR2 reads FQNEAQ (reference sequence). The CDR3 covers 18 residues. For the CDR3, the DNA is TGTGCCAGCAGCCCTCAGCGACAGGGGCTCCGGGAGAACACTGAAGCTTTCTTT. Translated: CASSPQRQGLRENTEAFF.

This CDR3 is CASSLGTGGGDQPQHF. CDR3 bases: TGTGCCAGCAGCTTAGGGACAGGGGGCGGGGATCAGCCCCAGCATTTT. The chain combines TRBV11-2 with TRBJ1-5, with 11 bases matching TRBD1. Germline V lookup: CDR1 SGHAT, CDR2 FQNNGV. V lost 1 base, J lost 5 bases, and 4 bases stayed unmatched. The CDR3 loop spans 16 amino acids.